Each of the 14 T cell receptor beta chains below was sequenced from the same sample in a study of OX40 agonist ivuxolimab in advanced cancers. The receptor library was made with the immunoSEQ multiplex PCR assay. This immuneACCESS table, as held by TCRdb, lists in-frame sequences with V and J called but not all clones. Of the missing ones, under half trace to an unresolved V gene in checked studies; the others have no known cause. Recorded for this sample are under 85,000 clones; 94% of them occurred a single time. More than 9.5% of the sample goes to the ten largest clones. The sample was CD4+ or CD8+ T cells sorted from blood, taken in a trial of the OX40 agonist ivuxolimab. The receptor source for this set is an adult with an advanced solid tumor such as melanoma, head and neck, liver or kidney cancer.

The chain joins TRBV5-5 to TRBJ2-2; 10 bases are shared with TRBD2. CDR3 length: 15 residues. The germline V gene encodes CDR1 SGHKS and CDR2 YYEKEE (reference sequence). V dropped 4 bases and J dropped 7; count of bases not matched to a gene: 7. The CDR3 loop is CASSRTSGMSGELFF. The CDR3 DNA sequence: TGTGCCAGCAGCCGGACTAGCGGTATGAGCGGGGAGCTGTTTTTT.

This chain joins TRBV7-3 and TRBJ2-3; TRBD2 matches 9 bases. CDR3 length: 16 amino acids. Germline V gives CDR1 SGHTA, CDR2 FQGTGA. After removal of 4 bases from V and 1 base from J, the junction contained 6 bases not matched to a gene. DNA of the CDR3: TGTGCCAGCAGCTCGTACCCTAGCGGGGGCACAGATACGCAGTATTTT. Translated: CASSSYPSGGTDTQYF.

The chain recombines TRBV6-1 with TRBJ2-1; D is ambiguous. Germline V gives CDR1 MNHNS, CDR2 SASEGT. Between the trimmed V and J ends, which lost 1 base and 4 bases, there was a span of 14 bases. This CDR3 is 16 amino acids long. CDR3 protein: CASSEVGDIVYNEQFF. DNA for the CDR3: TGTGCCAGCAGTGAAGTAGGAGACATTGTTTACAATGAGCAGTTCTTC.

The V and J genes are TRBV11-2 and TRBJ1-1, with D unresolved. V was trimmed by 0 bases and J by 11 bases, leaving 10 bases between them. Germline CDR1 SGHAT, CDR2 FQNNGV. The CDR3 is 12 amino acids. CDR3 sequence (DNA): TGTGCCAGCAGCTTAGACAGGAGGTGGGCTTTCTTT. Translating it yields CASSLDRRWAFF.

CDR3 coding DNA: TGTGCCAGCAGCTTGGCTCCGGGACAAAAGAACACTGAAGCTTTCTTT. This codes for CASSLAPGQKNTEAFF. The V and J genes are TRBV7-9 and TRBJ1-1, with a weak D call TRBD1 (6 bases). This CDR3 is built from 16 residues. V lost 3 bases, J lost 1 base, and 15 bases lay in between. Germline assignment: CDR1 SEHNR and CDR2 FQNEAQ (reference sequence).

The chain uses TRBV11-2 and TRBJ2-1; D not resolved. This CDR3 is 14 amino acids long. CDR1 and CDR2 (germline): SGHAT, FQNNGV. V gave up 2 bases and J gave up 12 bases, with 17 bases separating them. The CDR3 DNA reads as TGTGCCAGCAGCTTATGGACGGACGACCAAATGCAGTTCTTC. Amino acid sequence: CASSLWTDDQMQFF. Drawing the rest from reference TRBV11-2 and TRBJ2-1, the complete variable domain is EAGVAQSPRYKIIEKRQSVAFWCNPISGHATLYWYQQILGQGPKLLIQFQNNGVVDDSQLPKDRFSAERLKGVDSTLKIQPAKLEDSAVYLCASSLWTDDQMQFFGPGTRLTVL.

This clone has a single count. The rearrangement uses TRBV7-9 and TRBJ1-4, with TRBD1 matching over 11 bases. The CDR3 length is 15 residues. Per the germline V gene, CDR1 is SEHNR and CDR2 is FQNEAQ (reference sequence). Losses at the gene ends were 5 bases for V and 7 bases for J; bases not matched to a gene: 6. This chain's CDR3 is CASSLGQGAGEKLFF. The CDR3 nucleotides read TGTGCCAGCAGCCTAGGACAGGGGGCAGGTGAAAAACTGTTTTTT.

The J gene is TRBJ2-2, the V gene TRBV19; weak D call: TRBD2 (6 bases). The CDR3 sequence is 18 residues long. Germline CDR1 reads LNHDA; CDR2 reads SQIVND (reference sequence). V lost 10 bases, J lost 1 base, and 25 bases lay in between. This CDR3 reads CATLGSVGGVGNTGELFF. Written as DNA, the CDR3 is TGTGCCACCCTAGGGTCGGTGGGAGGAGTAGGGAACACCGGGGAGCTGTTTTTT.

As DNA, the CDR3 is TGTGCCAGCAGGGCTACTGGACAGGACGATTACTATGGCTACACCTTC. The encoded protein is CASRATGQDDYYGYTF. The chain couples TRBV9 to TRBJ1-2, with 7 bases fitting TRBD1. J lost 3 bases, V lost 5 bases, and 13 bases had no gene match. The CDR3 length is 16 residues. CDR1 SGDLS and CDR2 YYNGEE come from the germline V gene.

The rearrangement uses TRBV6-5 and TRBJ1-1, with D perhaps matching TRBD1 (6 bases). The V end lost 0 bases, the J end lost 1 base, and 9 bases lay between the germline ends. The CDR3 length is 15 residues. CDR1 and CDR2 (germline): MNHEY, SVGAGI. The CDR3 here is CASSYSRQANTEAFF. The CDR3 nucleotides read TGTGCCAGCAGTTACTCGAGACAGGCGAACACTGAAGCTTTCTTT.

The chain recombines TRBV9 with TRBJ1-2; no definite D call. Germline CDR1 SGDLS, CDR2 YYNGEE. V was shortened by 0 bases and J by 5 bases, with 8 bases between the two germline ends. CDR3 length: 13 amino acids. The CDR3 bases are TGTGCCAGCAGCGTAGCTAGCTCATATGGCTACACCTTC. This gives the protein CASSVASSYGYTF.

As to this clone: One junction end disagrees with the germline gene, perhaps due to a read error. This rearrangement joins TRBV6-5 to TRBJ2-3, with 7 bases identical to TRBD1. This CDR3 has 12 amino acids. CDR1 and CDR2 from the germline V gene are MNHEY and SVGAGI. The CDR3 DNA follows: TGTGCCAGCAGTTACTATGGGACAGACTGGAATTTT. Protein sequence: CASSYYGTDWNF.

This clone occurred once. V gene TRBV7-2 combines with J gene TRBJ1-5; the D is unclear. The germline gives CDR1 SGHTA, CDR2 FQGNSA. The CDR3 length is 17 residues. Trimming left V 5 bases short and J 0 bases short, with 17 bases between. The CDR3 region has the DNA TGTGCCAGCAGCCTAGAAAGACGCGAATATAGCAATCAGCCCCAGCATTTT. Translated, it gives CASSLERREYSNQPQHF.

This clone was observed a handful of times. V usage is TRBV7-9 and J usage is TRBJ1-4; 7 positions agree with TRBD1. Germline CDR1 and CDR2: SEHNR and FQNEAQ (reference sequence). V gave up 4 bases and J gave up 5 bases; unmatched junction bases: 7. The CDR3 totals 15 residues. CDR3 amino acids: CASSSTGTENEKLFF. The DNA for the CDR3 is TGTGCCAGCAGCTCCACCGGGACAGAAAATGAAAAACTGTTTTTT.